The 25 T cell receptor beta chains below all came from one sample that was sequenced in a study of cytomegalovirus exposure and HLA in healthy donors. The PCR was carried out with 60 Vbeta primers and 13 Jbeta primers. Profiled with immunoSEQ multiplex PCR; TCRdb holds only in-frame clones, not every one. The repertoire consists of about 96,000 clones, with around 74% occurring once and the leading ten covering 2.5% to 3.5%. Sequencing was performed on PBMCs. Receptors were obtained from a female donor in good health and CMV-seropositive.

V usage is TRBV4-3 and J usage is TRBJ2-7; D possibly corresponds to TRBD1 (6 bases). The germline V gene has CDR1 LGHNA and CDR2 YSLEER. This CDR3 has 16 residues. The germline V and J ends were trimmed by 1 base and 0 bases, with 13 bases remaining between them. The CDR3 bases are TGCGCCAGCAGCCAAGGGGTCAGGGGCAGCTCCTACGAGCAGTACTTC. Residues: CASSQGVRGSSYEQYF.

The CDR3 loop is CASSPVHGTGSTEAFF. The CDR3 nucleotides are TGCGCCAGCAGCCCCGTTCATGGGACCGGGAGCACTGAAGCTTTCTTT. This chain uses TRBV5-1 with TRBJ1-1; TRBD1 might be the D (5 bases). Per the germline V gene, CDR1 is SGHRS and CDR2 is YFSETQ. This CDR3 is 16 amino acids long. Trimming shortened V by 4 bases and J by 4 bases, and 20 bases separated the two germline ends.

The chain's CDR3 is CASSEGGSYEQYF. The CDR3 DNA follows: TGTGCCAGCAGTGAAGGAGGCTCCTACGAGCAGTACTTC. The gene calls are TRBV6-1 and TRBJ2-7; unclear D gene. V was pared by 1 base and J by 0 bases, with 4 bases between. The CDR3 loop spans 13 amino acids. Germline CDR1 MNHNS, CDR2 SASEGT.

The rearrangement links TRBV28 to TRBJ2-6; TRBD2 might be the D (5 bases). V dropped 2 bases and J dropped 3 bases, with 5 bases sitting between them. This CDR3 is built from 14 residues. Germline V gene data show CDR1 as MDHEN and CDR2 as SYDVKM. As DNA, the CDR3 is TGTGCCAGCAGTTTAGGAGGTGGGGCCAACGTCCTGACTTTC. Amino acid sequence: CASSLGGGANVLTF.

The V gene is TRBV5-8, the J gene TRBJ1-1; 7 bases align to TRBD1. From germline, CDR1 is SGHTS and CDR2 YDEGEE. The CDR3 is 16 amino acids. The ends lost 2 bases at V and 2 bases at J; junction bases unmatched: 9. This CDR3 reads CASSFFRGTANTEAFF. The CDR3 DNA sequence: TGTGCCAGCAGCTTTTTCCGAGGGACAGCCAACACTGAAGCTTTCTTT.

The chain is built from TRBV7-2 and TRBJ2-5; 8 bases align to TRBD1. Germline V CDR1 and CDR2: SGHTA, FQGNSA. Losses at the gene ends were 5 bases for V and 5 bases for J; bases not matched to a gene: 7. This CDR3 region has 14 residues. The CDR3 region has the DNA TGTGCCAGCAGCCAGCAGGGGGCTCGGGAGACCCAGTACTTC. Its translation: CASSQQGARETQYF. Together with reference TRBV7-2 and TRBJ2-5, the CDR3 gives the full variable domain: GAGVSQSPSNKVTEKGKDVELRCDPISGHTALYWYRQSLGQGLEFLIYFQGNSAPDKSGLPSDRFSAERTGGSVSTLTIQRTQQEDSAVYLCASSQQGARETQYFGPGTRLLVL.

The chain combines TRBV5-1 with TRBJ1-5; 9 bases line up with TRBD1. V gave up 0 bases and J gave up 7 bases; unmatched junction bases: 11. The CDR3 has 17 amino acids. Germline assignment: CDR1 SGHRS and CDR2 YFSETQ. The CDR3 nucleotides read TGCGCCAGCAGCTTGGAACCGAGGGACAGGGACTTCCAGCCCCAGCATTTT. This codes for CASSLEPRDRDFQPQHF.

The rearrangement links TRBV4-3 to TRBJ2-2; 7 nucleotides match TRBD1. CDR3 length equals 17 residues. Per the germline V gene, CDR1 is LGHNA and CDR2 is YSLEER. Trimming cost V 4 bases and J 2 bases; bases outside gene matches: 10. The CDR3 loop reads CASSPGKGQSNTGELFF. CDR3 coding DNA: TGCGCCAGCAGCCCGGGAAAGGGACAGAGTAACACCGGGGAGCTGTTTTTT.

The J gene is TRBJ2-1, the V gene TRBV6-1, with D tentatively TRBD1 (5 bases). The CDR3 loop spans 14 amino acids. V lost 0 bases and J lost 6, with 9 bases in between. The germline CDR1 and CDR2 sequences are MNHNS and SASEGT. In DNA form, the CDR3 reads TGTGCCAGCAGTGAAGCGGGCAGGGTCAATGAGCAGTTCTTC. Its translation is CASSEAGRVNEQFF.

The chain joins TRBV7-3 to TRBJ1-1, with a tentative D call TRBD1 (5 bases). This CDR3 has 14 residues. From germline, CDR1 is SGHTA and CDR2 FQGTGA. V was shortened by 5 bases and J by 0 bases, with 10 bases between the two germline ends. CDR3 nucleotides: TGTGCCAGCAGCCTCGACAGAATGAACACTGAAGCTTTCTTT. It codes for CASSLDRMNTEAFF. The variable domain in full, completed from reference TRBV7-3 and TRBJ1-1, reads GAGVSQTPSNKVTEKGKYVELRCDPISGHTALYWYRQSLGQGPEFLIYFQGTGAADDSGLPNDRFFAVRPEGSVSTLKIQRTERGDSAVYLCASSLDRMNTEAFFGQGTRLTVV.

The chain employs TRBV27 and TRBJ2-7; possible D gene TRBD2, 5 bases. CDR1 is MNHEY, CDR2 SMNVEV, per germline (reference sequence). V was cut by 6 bases and J by 3 bases, with 9 bases left in between. The CDR3 is made up of 12 amino acids. The CDR3 DNA is TGTGCCAGCAGCCGACGGGGCTACGAGCAGTACTTC. Its translation: CASSRRGYEQYF.

The gene calls are TRBV25-1 and TRBJ2-3; D ambiguous. Trimming stripped 1 base from V and 0 bases from J, with 11 bases between. This CDR3 contains 16 residues. In germline, CDR1 is MGHDK, CDR2 SYGVNS. CDR3 sequence: CASSESHGSSTDTQYF. The CDR3 DNA reads as TGTGCCAGCAGTGAATCCCACGGTTCTAGCACAGATACGCAGTATTTT.

The CDR3 nucleotides read TGTGCCAGCAGCTACAGCCGGGACTACCTACAGTTCTTC. Translation: CASSYSRDYLQFF. The V gene is TRBV7-3, the J gene TRBJ2-1, with TRBD2 matching over 7 bases. Germline assignment: CDR1 SGHTA and CDR2 FQGTGA. V shed 4 bases and J 13 bases; nucleotides not matched to a gene: 10. The CDR3 covers 13 residues.

J is TRBJ1-2 and V is TRBV11-2; 8 bases are shared with TRBD1. The germline gives CDR1 SGHAT, CDR2 FQNNGV. Trimming took 1 base from V and 4 from J; bases not matched to a gene: 2. CDR3 length equals 14 residues. CDR3 DNA: TGTGCCAGCAGCTTAGCAGGGGGCGCCTATGGCTACACCTTC. This sequence encodes CASSLAGGAYGYTF.

This chain links TRBV6-1 with TRBJ1-2, with D unclear. V was trimmed by 4 bases and J by 3 bases, leaving 6 bases between them. The germline gives CDR1 MNHNS, CDR2 SASEGT. CDR3 length: 12 residues. The chain's CDR3 is CASSGRYYGYTF. The CDR3 DNA reads as TGTGCCAGCAGTGGTCGTTACTATGGCTACACCTTC.

V is TRBV4-2 and J is TRBJ2-1, with a weak D call TRBD1 (6 bases). CDR1 is LGHNA and CDR2 is YNFKEQ in the germline V gene. Trimming took off 2 bases at V and 4 bases at J, with 6 bases between the two ends. This CDR3 is built from 13 residues. CDR3 residues: CASSQQGYNEQFF. The CDR3 nucleotides are TGTGCCAGCAGCCAACAGGGGTACAATGAGCAGTTCTTC.

This clone was counted a few times. The chain combines TRBV7-2 with TRBJ2-2; D gene uncertain. The CDR3 is 14 residues long. Per germline, CDR1 SGHTA and CDR2 FQGNSA. The V end was cut by 2 bases, the J end by 10 bases, with 14 bases between. The CDR3: CASSLSPSAEELFF. CDR3 nucleotide sequence: TGTGCCAGCAGCTTAAGCCCTTCCGCGGAGGAGCTGTTTTTT.

V gene TRBV7-6 combines with J gene TRBJ2-3, with D possibly matching TRBD1 (6 bases). This CDR3 has 14 amino acids. The germline V gene encodes CDR1 SGHVS and CDR2 FNYEAQ. Trimming removed 6 bases from V and 6 bases from J, with 16 bases in between. The CDR3 coding sequence is TGTGCCAGCAGTCTACGGACAGCTTGGGATACGCAGTATTTT. Its protein product is CASSLRTAWDTQYF.

This clone has a handful of counts. This sequence joins TRBV11-2 and TRBJ2-7; the D gene is possibly TRBD1 (6 bases). This CDR3 spans 14 amino acids. Trimming removed 5 bases from V and 7 bases from J, with 18 bases in between. CDR1 is SGHAT, CDR2 FQNNGV, per germline. The CDR3 spells CASSGRDTGREQYF. The CDR3, as DNA: TGTGCCAGCAGCGGCCGGGACACGGGAAGAGAGCAGTACTTC.

The J gene is TRBJ1-1, the V gene TRBV6-5; D remains ambiguous. V was clipped by 5 bases and J by 5 bases, with 12 bases between them. This CDR3 has 13 residues. Germline assignment: CDR1 MNHEY and CDR2 SVGAGI. Written as DNA, the CDR3 is TGTGCCAGCAGTGCGACTCGAGGGACTGAAGCTTTCTTT. Amino acid sequence: CASSATRGTEAFF.

The rearrangement links TRBV9 to TRBJ2-1; 10 bases agree with TRBD1. CDR1 is SGDLS, CDR2 YYNGEE, per germline. Unmatched junction bases numbered 4, after V lost 4 bases and J lost 3 bases. The CDR3 has 15 residues. Here the CDR3 DNA reads TGTGCCAGCAGCTACCGGGACAGGGGCTACAATGAGCAGTTCTTC. Protein product: CASSYRDRGYNEQFF.

The V and J genes are TRBV28 and TRBJ1-5, with a tentative D call TRBD1 (6 bases). Germline assignment: CDR1 MDHEN and CDR2 SYDVKM. This CDR3 has 15 amino acids. V lost 8 bases to trimming and J lost 6 bases, with 20 bases between them. CDR3 amino acids: CASLGSGGPSQPQHF. CDR3 DNA sequence: TGTGCCAGCCTTGGGTCCGGGGGGCCAAGTCAGCCCCAGCATTTT.

This chain uses TRBV6-5 with TRBJ2-7; perhaps TRBD2 as D (6 bases). The germline V gene encodes CDR1 MNHEY and CDR2 SVGAGI. Trimming removed 3 bases from V and 0 bases from J, with 12 bases in between. The CDR3 consists of 15 residues. The CDR3 nucleotides read TGTGCCAGCAGTTATTCCCGGGGGAACTCCTACGAGCAGTACTTC. Amino acids: CASSYSRGNSYEQYF.

This chain connects TRBV19 to TRBJ1-1; D perhaps matches TRBD1 (5 bases). Trimming cost V 0 bases and J 1 base, with 6 bases left between them. Germline V lookup: CDR1 LNHDA, CDR2 SQIVND (reference sequence). This CDR3 is 14 amino acids long. The CDR3 loop reads CASSIDRANTEAFF. In nucleotides, the CDR3 is TGTGCCAGTAGTATAGACAGGGCGAACACTGAAGCTTTCTTT.

V gene TRBV7-6 combines with J gene TRBJ2-5, with TRBD1 as a possible D gene (5 bases). V shed 2 bases and J shed 1 base, with 8 bases lying between them. CDR3 length: 14 amino acids. Looked up from germline, CDR1 is SGHVS and CDR2 is FNYEAQ. CDR3 in amino acids: CASSLYDSQETQYF. The CDR3 DNA reads TGTGCCAGCAGCTTATACGACAGCCAAGAGACCCAGTACTTC.